Shown below are 17 T cell receptor beta chains from a single sample sequenced in a study of cytomegalovirus exposure and HLA in healthy donors. The protocol was immunoSEQ multiplex PCR, while the TCRdb copy is restricted to in-frame clones and leaves out a portion. This sample has 75,000 to 90,000 clones, with 90% to 96% found just once. Sequencing input: PBMCs. The receptors were sampled from a young man in good health and CMV-seropositive.

This chain joins TRBV7-2 and TRBJ2-7; D uncertain. This CDR3 has 14 amino acids. V lost 3 bases to trimming and J lost 4 bases, with 13 bases between them. CDR1 is SGHTA, CDR2 FQGNSA, per germline. CDR3 amino acids: CASSLSFGPYEQYF. The CDR3 bases are TGTGCCAGCAGCTTGAGTTTTGGGCCTTACGAGCAGTACTTC.

Only one count was recorded for this clone. V usage is TRBV5-1 and J usage is TRBJ2-1; 9 bases map to TRBD2. The CDR3 is 16 residues long. From germline, CDR1 is SGHRS and CDR2 YFSETQ. V lost 4 bases to trimming and J lost 10 bases; unmatched junction nucleotides: 15. The CDR3 here is CASSLNSAGGLREQFF. CDR3 bases: TGCGCCAGCAGCCTAAATTCAGCGGGAGGCCTAAGAGAGCAGTTCTTC.

This rearrangement joins TRBV7-9 to TRBJ2-7, with a tentative D call TRBD2 (5 bases). Trimming shortened V by 3 bases and J by 2 bases, and 14 bases separated the two germline ends. CDR3 length: 15 residues. Germline V gene sequence: CDR1 SEHNR, CDR2 FQNEAQ (reference sequence). DNA for the CDR3: TGTGCCAGCAGCTTCAGCGGTGCCCCCCCCTACGAGCAGTACTTC. Protein sequence: CASSFSGAPPYEQYF. Full variable domain (remainder filled in from reference TRBV7-9 and TRBJ2-7): DTGVSQNPRHKITKRGQNVTFRCDPISEHNRLYWYRQTLGQGPEFLTYFQNEAQLEKSRLLSDRFSAERPKGSFSTLEIQRTEQGDSAMYLCASSFSGAPPYEQYFGPGTRLTVT.

The chain is built from TRBV14 and TRBJ1-3, with 7 bases that match TRBD1. Trimming removed 3 bases from V and 8 bases from J; junction bases left unmatched: 7. The CDR3 runs to 14 residues. Germline lookup yields CDR1 SGHDN and CDR2 FVKESK. The chain's CDR3 is CASSQIRGRHTIYF. As DNA, the CDR3 is TGTGCCAGCAGCCAGATCAGGGGGAGGCACACCATATATTTT.

The rearrangement uses TRBV5-6 and TRBJ1-3; TRBD1 might be the D (6 bases). This CDR3 is built from 15 residues. Germline-derived CDR1 and CDR2 are SGHDT and YYEEEE. V lost 4 bases to trimming and J lost 2 bases, with 13 bases between them. The CDR3 here is CASSLGAGAGNTIYF. CDR3 coding DNA: TGTGCCAGCAGCCTCGGGGCAGGGGCTGGAAACACCATATATTTT.

V is TRBV27 and J is TRBJ1-2; the match to TRBD1 covers 7 bases. Germline trimming cut 6 bases from V and 2 bases from J; bases unmatched to any gene: 9. CDR3 size: 15 residues. CDR1 and CDR2 from the germline V gene are MNHEY and SMNVEV (reference sequence). CDR3 sequence reads: CASRKQQGSNYGYTF. Here the CDR3 DNA reads TGTGCCAGCAGGAAACAACAGGGGTCGAACTATGGCTACACCTTC.

The rearrangement joins TRBV5-1 to TRBJ1-2; 7 nucleotides match TRBD1. Germline V gene lookup returns CDR1 SGHRS and CDR2 YFSETQ. The CDR3 spans 15 residues. J lost 3 bases, V lost 5 bases, and 10 bases had no gene match. CDR3 in DNA: TGCGCCAGCAGACTCCGACAGGGTCTCGACTATGGCTACACCTTC. Translating it yields CASRLRQGLDYGYTF.

The CDR3 nucleotides read TGTGCCAGCAGCGTACCGGACAGGGGGGTATCGGATACGCAGTATTTT. Its translation: CASSVPDRGVSDTQYF. The chain couples TRBV9 to TRBJ2-3, with 10 bases that match TRBD1. The CDR3 loop spans 16 amino acids. The J segment lost 6 bases and the V segment lost 1 base, leaving 8 bases of the junction unmatched. Germline loops: CDR1 SGDLS, CDR2 YYNGEE.

The gene calls are TRBV29-1 and TRBJ2-2, with D tentatively TRBD1 (6 bases). Germline V gene data show CDR1 as SQVTM and CDR2 as ANQGSEA. V lost 5 bases, J lost 6 bases, and 19 bases lay in between. The CDR3 runs 15 residues. The CDR3 DNA is TGCAGCGTTAGACGTACAGGGAGTGAGCCCGGGGAGCTGTTTTTT. Protein product: CSVRRTGSEPGELFF.

The gene calls are TRBV9 and TRBJ1-2; no definite D call. The CDR3 totals 16 residues. Trimming stripped 0 bases from V and 4 bases from J, with 16 bases between. CDR1 is SGDLS and CDR2 is YYNGEE in the germline V gene. CDR3 sequence reads: CASSVARRTVGYGYTF. DNA for the CDR3: TGTGCCAGCAGCGTAGCTCGTAGGACTGTCGGCTATGGCTACACCTTC.

This clone was found once. The chain is built from TRBV29-1 and TRBJ1-1; possible D gene TRBD1, 5 bases. The germline CDR1 and CDR2 sequences are SQVTM and ANQGSEA. Trimming took 2 bases from V and 0 from J, leaving 16 bases between them. This CDR3 is 16 amino acids long. The CDR3 DNA reads as TGCAGCGTTGAAAGGTGGGCAGGGCCCATGAACACTGAAGCTTTCTTT. It translates to CSVERWAGPMNTEAFF.

V is TRBV27 and J is TRBJ2-7; perhaps TRBD2 as D (6 bases). The germline CDR1 and CDR2 sequences are MNHEY and SMNVEV (reference sequence). This CDR3 comprises 15 residues. V was trimmed by 0 bases and J by 3 bases, leaving 12 bases between them. This CDR3 reads CASSLSPFGSYEQYF. The CDR3, as DNA: TGTGCCAGCAGTTTATCCCCCTTCGGGAGCTACGAGCAGTACTTC.

The CDR3 DNA reads TGTGCCAGCAGCCACTACGGGAGGCCCTACAATGAGCAGTTCTTC. This encodes CASSHYGRPYNEQFF. The chain joins TRBV14 to TRBJ2-1, with TRBD2 identical over 7 bases. The CDR3 contains 15 residues. Germline CDR1 reads SGHDN; CDR2 reads FVKESK. V gave up 3 bases and J gave up 2 bases; unmatched junction bases: 4.

The gene calls are TRBV28 and TRBJ2-1; unclear D gene. The germline V gene has CDR1 MDHEN and CDR2 SYDVKM. V was cut by 6 bases and J by 2 bases, with 17 bases left in between. The CDR3 is 16 residues long. The CDR3 sequence is CASSTPKSPTYNEQFF. The CDR3 DNA sequence: TGTGCCAGCAGCACACCAAAATCGCCAACCTACAATGAGCAGTTCTTC.

This chain joins TRBV30 and TRBJ2-7; D perhaps matches TRBD2 (6 bases). Trimming took off 5 bases at V and 2 bases at J, with 10 bases between the two ends. This CDR3 comprises 12 residues. Germline-derived CDR1 and CDR2 are GTSNPN and SVGIG (reference sequence). CDR3 sequence: CAWGGGAYEQYF. The DNA for the CDR3 is TGTGCCTGGGGCGGCGGGGCCTACGAGCAGTACTTC. The variable domain in full, completed from reference TRBV30 and TRBJ2-7, reads SQTIHQWPATLVQPVGSPLSLECTVEGTSNPNLYWYRQAAGRGLQLLFYSVGIGQISSEVPQNLSASRPQDRQFILSSKKLLLSDSGFYLCAWGGGAYEQYFGPGTRLTVT.

The chain couples TRBV15 to TRBJ2-7, with 9 bases that match TRBD1. This CDR3 comprises 15 residues. V shed 0 bases, J shed 4 bases, and the junction held 4 bases outside the gene matches. The germline gives CDR1 LNHNV, CDR2 YYDKDF (reference sequence). As DNA, the CDR3 is TGTGCCACCAGCAGAGATCCAGGACAGGGGTACGAGCAGTACTTC. Translation gives CATSRDPGQGYEQYF. The variable domain in full, completed from reference TRBV15 and TRBJ2-7, reads DAMVIQNPRYQVTQFGKPVTLSCSQTLNHNVMYWYQQKSSQAPKLLFHYYDKDFNNEADTPDNFQSRRPNTSFCFLDIRSPGLGDTAMYLCATSRDPGQGYEQYFGPGTRLTVT.

The chain combines TRBV2 with TRBJ2-1, with D perhaps TRBD1 (6 bases). Germline assignment: CDR1 SNHLY and CDR2 FYNNEI. Trimming left V 1 base short and J 9 bases short, with 19 bases between. This CDR3 region has 16 residues. CDR3 in DNA: TGTGCCAGCAGTGAAGAGGGGACAAGGGCCCGGGGTGAGCAGTTCTTC. Protein sequence: CASSEEGTRARGEQFF.